A single sample is the source of the 5 T cell receptor beta chains below, sequenced in a study of T cells in Graves' hyperthyroidism and ophthalmopathy. Researchers amplified the TCR beta CDR3 regions from RNA transcripts. The HTBI primer set drove a first-round RT-PCR of the TCR CDR3. TCRdb itself ran the multiplex PCR reads through MiXCR, one entry per CDR3 protein. The table has around 250,000 distinct CDR3 sequences, about 14% seen once. The specimen was blood. The receptors stem from a woman aged 40 to 49 with Graves' hyperthyroidism that later progressed to Graves' ophthalmopathy.

This clonotype was counted ten times or more. The V gene is TRBV5-1, the J gene TRBJ2-1; D may be TRBD2 (6 bases). Germline CDR1 reads SGHRS; CDR2 reads YFSETQ. V lost 5 bases, J lost 10 bases, and 16 bases lay in between. This CDR3 has 13 amino acids. CDR3 loop: CASSYTSSQEQFF. CDR3 bases: TGCGCCAGCAGTTATACTAGCTCTCAGGAGCAGTTCTTC.

This clonotype was observed many times. The V and J genes are TRBV28 and TRBJ1-1, with TRBD1 matching 11 bases. Trimming took 2 bases from V and 7 from J; bases not matched to a gene: 9. This CDR3 is built from 16 residues. Germline V gene lookup returns CDR1 MDHEN and CDR2 SYDVKM. The DNA for the CDR3 is TGTGCCAGCAGTTTACCTAGGCCCGGGACAGGGGGTGAAGCTTTCTTT. Protein product: CASSLPRPGTGGEAFF.

This clonotype has ten or more counts. This chain joins TRBV5-1 and TRBJ2-3, with 7 bases aligning to TRBD1. The germline V gene encodes CDR1 SGHRS and CDR2 YFSETQ. J was trimmed by 1 base and V by 8 bases; bases with no gene match: 7. This CDR3 spans 14 amino acids. The CDR3 DNA follows: TGCGCCAGTGGTACAGGGGAGCGCACAGATACGCAGTATTTT. This translates into CASGTGERTDTQYF. Looking up the rest from reference TRBV5-1 and TRBJ2-3 gives the full variable domain: KAGVTQTPRYLIKTRGQQVTLSCSPISGHRSVSWYQQTPGQGLQFLFEYFSETQRNKGNFPGRFSGRQFSNSRSEMNVSTLELGDSALYLCASGTGERTDTQYFGPGTRLTVL.

This clonotype appeared many times. The J gene is TRBJ2-4, the V gene TRBV5-1; D is unclear. V dropped 2 bases and J dropped 8 bases, with 11 bases sitting between them. Per germline, CDR1 SGHRS and CDR2 YFSETQ. This CDR3 comprises 13 residues. The DNA of the CDR3 is TGCGCCAGCAGCTTTTTCCCAAACGACATTCAGTACTTC. This gives the protein CASSFFPNDIQYF.

In this sample, this clonotype turned up many times. The rearrangement links TRBV12-3 or TRBV12-4 to TRBJ1-6; TRBD1 might be the D (6 bases). The CDR3 is 15 amino acids. The V gene lost 5 bases and the J gene lost 3 bases, with 11 bases spanning the gap. The CDR3 loop is CASSQDRFYNSPLHF. The CDR3 DNA reads as TGTGCCAGCAGTCAAGACAGGTTCTATAATTCACCCCTCCACTTT.